Sequencing of this TCR beta chain was carried out in a study of cytomegalovirus exposure and HLA in healthy donors. Trimming took 4 bases from V and 1 from J; bases not matched to a gene: 3. The CDR3 is made up of 15 amino acids. The germline V gene encodes CDR1 SGDLS and CDR2 YYNGEE. Points on this clone: Other DNA variants within this sample encode the same CDR3.

TCRdb keeps only in-frame clones here, not all; method: immunoSEQ multiplex PCR. The sample shows around 300,000 clones, about 86% of them seen only once. The chain combines TRBV9 with TRBJ2-7, with TRBD2 identical over 12 bases. The sequencing sample was made of PBMCs. This clonotype was obtained from a woman between 18 and 29 years old in good health and CMV-seronegative. The CDR3 is CASSIGLAGSYEQYF. CDR3 in DNA: TGTGCCAGCAGCATCGGACTAGCGGGGTCCTACGAGCAGTACTTC.